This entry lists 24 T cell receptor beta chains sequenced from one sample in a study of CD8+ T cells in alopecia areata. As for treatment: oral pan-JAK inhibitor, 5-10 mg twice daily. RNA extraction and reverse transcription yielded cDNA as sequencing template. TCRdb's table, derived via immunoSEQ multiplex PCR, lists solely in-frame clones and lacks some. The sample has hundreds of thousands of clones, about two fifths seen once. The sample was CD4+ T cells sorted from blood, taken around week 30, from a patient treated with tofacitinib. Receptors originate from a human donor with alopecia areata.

CDR3 protein: CTSSQDPGRLNYEQYF. The CDR3 DNA sequence: TGCACCAGCAGCCAAGATCCAGGGAGGCTTAACTACGAGCAGTACTTC. The V and J genes are TRBV1 and TRBJ2-7; the table's D gene call, TRBD2, was not cross checked with the DNA. TRBV1 is given as a pseudogene. This CDR3 spans 16 amino acids.

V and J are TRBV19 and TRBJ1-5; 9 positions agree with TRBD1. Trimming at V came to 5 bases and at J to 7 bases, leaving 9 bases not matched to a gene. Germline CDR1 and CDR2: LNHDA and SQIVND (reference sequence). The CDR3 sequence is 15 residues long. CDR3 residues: CASSAGQGYWQPQHF. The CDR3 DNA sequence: TGTGCCAGTAGTGCGGGACAGGGTTATTGGCAGCCCCAGCATTTT.

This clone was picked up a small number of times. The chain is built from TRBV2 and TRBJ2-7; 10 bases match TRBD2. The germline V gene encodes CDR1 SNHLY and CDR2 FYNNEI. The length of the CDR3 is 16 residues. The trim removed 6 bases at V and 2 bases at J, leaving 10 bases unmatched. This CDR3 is CASRILAGPWPYEQYF. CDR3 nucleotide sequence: TGTGCCAGCAGGATACTAGCGGGACCCTGGCCCTACGAGCAGTACTTC. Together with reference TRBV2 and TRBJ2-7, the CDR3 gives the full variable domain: EPEVTQTPSHQVTQMGQEVILRCVPISNHLYFYWYRQILGQKVEFLVSFYNNEISEKSEIFDDQFSVERPDGSNFTLKIRSTKLEDSAMYFCASRILAGPWPYEQYFGPGTRLTVT.

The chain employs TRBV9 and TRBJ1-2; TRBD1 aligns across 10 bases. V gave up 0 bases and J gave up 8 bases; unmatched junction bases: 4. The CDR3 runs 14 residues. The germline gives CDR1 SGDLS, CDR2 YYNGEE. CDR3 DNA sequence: TGTGCCAGCAGCGTAGCCGGGACAGGGGTCGGCTACACCTTC. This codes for CASSVAGTGVGYTF.

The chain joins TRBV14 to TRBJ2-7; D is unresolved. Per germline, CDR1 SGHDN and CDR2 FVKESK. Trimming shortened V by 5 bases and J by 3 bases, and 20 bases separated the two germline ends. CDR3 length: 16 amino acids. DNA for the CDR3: TGTGCCAGCAGCTTAAATGGGATCGGAGACTTCTACGAGCAGTACTTC. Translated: CASSLNGIGDFYEQYF.

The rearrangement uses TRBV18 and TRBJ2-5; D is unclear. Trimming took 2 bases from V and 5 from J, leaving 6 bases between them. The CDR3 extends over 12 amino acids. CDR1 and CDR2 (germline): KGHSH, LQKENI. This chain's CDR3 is CASSPGLETQYF. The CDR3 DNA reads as TGTGCCAGCTCACCAGGCCTGGAGACCCAGTACTTC. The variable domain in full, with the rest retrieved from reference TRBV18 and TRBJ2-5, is NAGVMQNPRHLVRRRGQEARLRCSPMKGHSHVYWYRQLPEEGLKFMVYLQKENIIDESGMPKERFSAEFPKEGPSILRIQQVVRGDSAAYFCASSPGLETQYFGPGTRLLVL.

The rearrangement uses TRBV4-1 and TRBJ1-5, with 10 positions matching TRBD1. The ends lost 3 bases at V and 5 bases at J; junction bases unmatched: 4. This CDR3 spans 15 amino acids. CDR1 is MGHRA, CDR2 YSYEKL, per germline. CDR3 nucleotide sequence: TGCGCCAGCAGCCAGGGACAGGGGTCATATCAGCCCCAGCATTTT. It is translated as CASSQGQGSYQPQHF.

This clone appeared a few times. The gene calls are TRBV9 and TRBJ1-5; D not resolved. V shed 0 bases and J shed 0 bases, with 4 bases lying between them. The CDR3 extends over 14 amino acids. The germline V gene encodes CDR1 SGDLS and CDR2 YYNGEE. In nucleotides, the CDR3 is TGTGCCAGCAGCGTAGGATATAGCAATCAGCCCCAGCATTTT. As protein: CASSVGYSNQPQHF.

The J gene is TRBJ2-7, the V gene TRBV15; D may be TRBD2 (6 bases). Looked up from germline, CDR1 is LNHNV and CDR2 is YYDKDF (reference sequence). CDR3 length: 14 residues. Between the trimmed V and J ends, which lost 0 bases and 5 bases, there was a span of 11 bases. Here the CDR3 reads CATSREQEGHEQYF. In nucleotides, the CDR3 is TGTGCCACCAGCAGAGAACAGGAGGGACACGAGCAGTACTTC.

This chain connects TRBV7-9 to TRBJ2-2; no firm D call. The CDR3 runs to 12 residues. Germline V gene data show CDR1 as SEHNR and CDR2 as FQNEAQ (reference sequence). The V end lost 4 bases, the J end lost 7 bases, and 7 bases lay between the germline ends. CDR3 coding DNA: TGTGCCAGCAGCTACACCGTCGGGGAGCTGTTTTTT. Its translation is CASSYTVGELFF.

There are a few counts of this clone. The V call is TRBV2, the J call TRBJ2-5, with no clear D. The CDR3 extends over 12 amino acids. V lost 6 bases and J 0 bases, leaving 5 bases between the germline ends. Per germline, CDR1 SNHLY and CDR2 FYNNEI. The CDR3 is CASRDNQETQYF. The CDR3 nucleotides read TGTGCCAGCAGAGACAACCAAGAGACCCAGTACTTC.

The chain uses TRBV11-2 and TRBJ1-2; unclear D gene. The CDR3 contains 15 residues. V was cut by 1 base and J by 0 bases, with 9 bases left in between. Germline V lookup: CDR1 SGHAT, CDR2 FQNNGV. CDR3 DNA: TGTGCCAGCAGCTTAGGCCGCCGAGCTAACTATGGCTACACCTTC. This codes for CASSLGRRANYGYTF. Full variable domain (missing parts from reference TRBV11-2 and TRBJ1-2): EAGVAQSPRYKIIEKRQSVAFWCNPISGHATLYWYQQILGQGPKLLIQFQNNGVVDDSQLPKDRFSAERLKGVDSTLKIQPAKLEDSAVYLCASSLGRRANYGYTFGSGTRLTVV.

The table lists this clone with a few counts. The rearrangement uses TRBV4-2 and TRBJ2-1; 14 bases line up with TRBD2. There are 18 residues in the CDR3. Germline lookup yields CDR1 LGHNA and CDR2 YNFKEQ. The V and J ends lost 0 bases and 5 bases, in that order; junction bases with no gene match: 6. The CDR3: CASSQDPGLAGANNEQFF. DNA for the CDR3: TGTGCCAGCAGCCAAGATCCGGGACTAGCGGGAGCAAACAATGAGCAGTTCTTC.

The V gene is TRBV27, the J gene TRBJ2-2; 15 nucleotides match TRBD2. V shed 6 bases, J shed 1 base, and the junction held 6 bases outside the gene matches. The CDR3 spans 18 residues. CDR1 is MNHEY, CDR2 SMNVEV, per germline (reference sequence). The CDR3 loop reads CASSKLGLAGGNTGELFF. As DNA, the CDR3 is TGTGCCAGCAGCAAACTGGGACTAGCGGGGGGGAACACCGGGGAGCTGTTTTTT.

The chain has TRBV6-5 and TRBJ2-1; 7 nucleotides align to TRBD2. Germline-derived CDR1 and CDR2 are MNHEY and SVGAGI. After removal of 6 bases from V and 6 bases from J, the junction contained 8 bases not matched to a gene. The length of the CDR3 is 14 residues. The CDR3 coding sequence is TGTGCCAGCAGAGGACTAGGTCTTTTCAATGAGCAGTTCTTC. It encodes CASRGLGLFNEQFF.

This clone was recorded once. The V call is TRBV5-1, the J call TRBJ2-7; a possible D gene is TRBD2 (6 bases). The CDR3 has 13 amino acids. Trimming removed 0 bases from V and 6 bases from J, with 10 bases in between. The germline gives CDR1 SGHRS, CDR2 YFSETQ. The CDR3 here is CASSLEPGVEQYF. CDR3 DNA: TGCGCCAGCAGCTTGGAGCCGGGGGTCGAGCAGTACTTC.

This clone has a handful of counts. The CDR3 DNA reads as TGTGCCAGCAGCTTTTCCAGATCCTACGAGCAGTACTTC. The encoded protein is CASSFSRSYEQYF. The chain carries TRBV7-2 and TRBJ2-7; D remains ambiguous. V lost 3 bases and J 1 base, leaving 7 bases between the germline ends. Germline loops: CDR1 SGHTA, CDR2 FQGNSA. This CDR3 spans 13 amino acids.

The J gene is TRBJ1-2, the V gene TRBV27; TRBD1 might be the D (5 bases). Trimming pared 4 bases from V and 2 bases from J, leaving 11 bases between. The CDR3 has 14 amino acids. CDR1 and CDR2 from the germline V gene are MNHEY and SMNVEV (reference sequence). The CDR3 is CASSWDGRNYGYTF. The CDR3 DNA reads TGTGCCAGCAGTTGGGACGGAAGAAACTATGGCTACACCTTC.

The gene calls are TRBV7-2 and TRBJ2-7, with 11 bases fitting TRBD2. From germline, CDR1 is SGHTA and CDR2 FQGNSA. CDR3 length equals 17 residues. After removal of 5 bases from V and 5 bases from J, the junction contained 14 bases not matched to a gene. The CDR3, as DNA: TGTGCCAGCAGCCCTCCCCAACTAGCGGGGGCCCTCGACGAGCAGTACTTC. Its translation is CASSPPQLAGALDEQYF.

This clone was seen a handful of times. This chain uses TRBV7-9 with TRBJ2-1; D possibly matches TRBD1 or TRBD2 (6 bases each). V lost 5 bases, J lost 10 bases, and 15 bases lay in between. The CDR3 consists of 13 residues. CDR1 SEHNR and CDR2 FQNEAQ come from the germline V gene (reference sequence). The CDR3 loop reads CASSPAWGAEQFF. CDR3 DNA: TGTGCCAGCAGCCCCGCGTGGGGGGCAGAGCAGTTCTTC.

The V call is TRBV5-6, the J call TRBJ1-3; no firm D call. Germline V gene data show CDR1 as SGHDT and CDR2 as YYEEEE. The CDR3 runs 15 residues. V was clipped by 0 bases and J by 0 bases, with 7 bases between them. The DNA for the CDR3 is TGTGCCAGCAGCTTGGATCTTATCTCTGGAAACACCATATATTTT. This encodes CASSLDLISGNTIYF. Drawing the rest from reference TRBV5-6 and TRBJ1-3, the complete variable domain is DAGVTQSPTHLIKTRGQQVTLRCSPKSGHDTVSWYQQALGQGPQFIFQYYEEEERQRGNFPDRFSGHQFPNYSSELNVNALLLGDSALYLCASSLDLISGNTIYFGEGSWLTVV.

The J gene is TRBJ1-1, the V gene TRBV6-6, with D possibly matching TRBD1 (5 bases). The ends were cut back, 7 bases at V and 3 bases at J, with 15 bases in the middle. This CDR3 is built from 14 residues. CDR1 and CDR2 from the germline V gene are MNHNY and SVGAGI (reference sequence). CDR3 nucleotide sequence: TGTGCCAGCAACCAACCCCCACAGGACACTGAAGCTTTCTTT. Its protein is CASNQPPQDTEAFF.

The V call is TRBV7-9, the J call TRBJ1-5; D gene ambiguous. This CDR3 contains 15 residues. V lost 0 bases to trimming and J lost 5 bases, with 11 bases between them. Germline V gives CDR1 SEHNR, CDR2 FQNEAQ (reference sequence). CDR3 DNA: TGTGCCAGCAGCTTAGCAGGGCCGGGCTATCAGCCCCAGCATTTT. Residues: CASSLAGPGYQPQHF.

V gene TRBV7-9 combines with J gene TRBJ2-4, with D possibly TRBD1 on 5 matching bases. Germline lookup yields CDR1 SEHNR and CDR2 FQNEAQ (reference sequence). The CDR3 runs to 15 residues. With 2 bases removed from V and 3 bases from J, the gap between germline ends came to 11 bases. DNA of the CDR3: TGTGCCAGCAGCTTATCAGGGTCAGGCAAAAACATTCAGTACTTC. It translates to CASSLSGSGKNIQYF.